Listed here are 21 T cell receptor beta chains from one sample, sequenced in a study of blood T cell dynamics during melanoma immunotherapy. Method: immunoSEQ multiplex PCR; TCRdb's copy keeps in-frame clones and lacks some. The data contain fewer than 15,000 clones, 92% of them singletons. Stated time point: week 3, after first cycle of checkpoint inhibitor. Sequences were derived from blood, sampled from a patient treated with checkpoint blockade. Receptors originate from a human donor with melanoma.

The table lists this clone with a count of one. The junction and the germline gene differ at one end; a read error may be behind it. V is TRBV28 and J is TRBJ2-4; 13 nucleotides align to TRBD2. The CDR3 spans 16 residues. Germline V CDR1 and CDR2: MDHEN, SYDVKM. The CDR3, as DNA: TGTGCCGGCAGTTCTGGACTAGCGGGAGAGGGAAACATTCAGTACTTC. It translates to CAGSSGLAGEGNIQYF. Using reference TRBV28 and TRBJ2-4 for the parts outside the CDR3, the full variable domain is DVKVTQSSRYLVKRTGEKVFLECVQDMDHENMFWYRQDPGLGLRLIYFSYDVKMKEKGDIPEGYSVSREKKERFSLILESASTNQTSMYLCAGSSGLAGEGNIQYFGAGTRLSVL.

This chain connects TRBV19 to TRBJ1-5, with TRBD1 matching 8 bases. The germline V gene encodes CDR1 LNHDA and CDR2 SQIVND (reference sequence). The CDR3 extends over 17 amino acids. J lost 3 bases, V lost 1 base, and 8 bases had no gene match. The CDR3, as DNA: TGTGCCAGTAGTATAGTGGGACAGGTAGGTGACAATCAGCCCCAGCATTTT. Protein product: CASSIVGQVGDNQPQHF.

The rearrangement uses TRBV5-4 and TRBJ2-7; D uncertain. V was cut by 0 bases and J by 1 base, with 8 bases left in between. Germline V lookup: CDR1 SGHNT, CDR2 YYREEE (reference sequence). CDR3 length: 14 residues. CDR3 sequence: CASSLGGLSYEQYF. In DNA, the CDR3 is TGTGCCAGCAGCTTGGGTGGCTTATCCTACGAGCAGTACTTC. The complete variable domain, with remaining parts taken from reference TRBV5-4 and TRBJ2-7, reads ETGVTQSPTHLIKTRGQQVTLRCSSQSGHNTVSWYQQALGQGPQFIFQYYREEENGRGNFPPRFSGLQFPNYSSELNVNALELDDSALYLCASSLGGLSYEQYFGPGTRLTVT.

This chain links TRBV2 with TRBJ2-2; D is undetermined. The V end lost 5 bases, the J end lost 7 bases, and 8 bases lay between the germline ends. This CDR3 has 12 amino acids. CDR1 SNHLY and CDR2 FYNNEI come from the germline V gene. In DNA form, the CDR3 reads TGTGCCAGCAGTCACCAGGTCGGGGAGCTGTTTTTT. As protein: CASSHQVGELFF.

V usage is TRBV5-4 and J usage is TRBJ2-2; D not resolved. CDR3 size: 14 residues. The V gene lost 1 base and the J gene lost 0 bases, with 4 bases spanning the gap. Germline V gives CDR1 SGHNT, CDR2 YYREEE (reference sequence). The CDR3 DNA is TGTGCCAGCAGCTTGTTCTCGAACACCGGGGAGCTGTTTTTT. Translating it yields CASSLFSNTGELFF.

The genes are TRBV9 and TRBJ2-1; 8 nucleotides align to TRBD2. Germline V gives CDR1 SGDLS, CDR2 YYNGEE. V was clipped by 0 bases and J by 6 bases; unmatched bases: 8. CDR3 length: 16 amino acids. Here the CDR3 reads CASSVGAAGGINEQFF. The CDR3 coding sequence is TGTGCCAGCAGCGTAGGCGCTGCGGGGGGTATCAATGAGCAGTTCTTC.

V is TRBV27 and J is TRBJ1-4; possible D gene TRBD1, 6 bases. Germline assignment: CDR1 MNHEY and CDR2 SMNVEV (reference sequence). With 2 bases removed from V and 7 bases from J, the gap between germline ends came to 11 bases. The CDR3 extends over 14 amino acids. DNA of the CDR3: TGTGCCAGCAGTTTACAGGGGAGGGGTGAAAAACTGTTTTTT. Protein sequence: CASSLQGRGEKLFF.

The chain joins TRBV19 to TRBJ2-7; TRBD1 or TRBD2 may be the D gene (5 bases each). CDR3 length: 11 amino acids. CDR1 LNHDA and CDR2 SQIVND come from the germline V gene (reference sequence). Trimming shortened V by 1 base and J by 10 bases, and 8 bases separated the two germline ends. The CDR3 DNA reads TGTGCCAGTAGTATAGGAGGGGCTCAGTACTTC. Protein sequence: CASSIGGAQYF.

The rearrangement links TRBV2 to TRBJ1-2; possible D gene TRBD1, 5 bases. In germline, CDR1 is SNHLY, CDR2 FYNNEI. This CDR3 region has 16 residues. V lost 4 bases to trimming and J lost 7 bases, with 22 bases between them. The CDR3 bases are TGTGCCAGCAGTGTTCAGGGAACTCGACTGAGAGGTGGCTACACCTTC. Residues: CASSVQGTRLRGGYTF.

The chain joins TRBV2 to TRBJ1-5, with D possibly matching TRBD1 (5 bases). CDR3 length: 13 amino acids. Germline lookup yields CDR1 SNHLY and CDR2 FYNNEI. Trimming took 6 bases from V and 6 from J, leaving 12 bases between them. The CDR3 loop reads CASSRAEGQPQHF. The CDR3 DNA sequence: TGTGCCAGCAGCAGGGCGGAAGGTCAGCCCCAGCATTTT.

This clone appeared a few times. CDR3 region: CASSQWTGVSSPLHF. CDR3 coding DNA: TGTGCCAGCAGCCAATGGACAGGGGTTAGTTCACCCCTCCACTTT. The gene calls are TRBV14 and TRBJ1-6, with 9 bases aligning to TRBD1. The CDR3 has 15 amino acids. The germline CDR1 and CDR2 sequences are SGHDN and FVKESK. V shed 2 bases and J 9 bases; nucleotides not matched to a gene: 5.

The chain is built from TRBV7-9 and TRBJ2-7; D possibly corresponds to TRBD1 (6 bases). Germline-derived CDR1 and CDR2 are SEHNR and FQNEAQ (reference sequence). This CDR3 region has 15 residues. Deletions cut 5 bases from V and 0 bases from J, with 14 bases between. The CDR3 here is CASSLDRKVSYEQYF. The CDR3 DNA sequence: TGTGCCAGCAGCCTGGACAGAAAAGTCTCCTACGAGCAGTACTTC.

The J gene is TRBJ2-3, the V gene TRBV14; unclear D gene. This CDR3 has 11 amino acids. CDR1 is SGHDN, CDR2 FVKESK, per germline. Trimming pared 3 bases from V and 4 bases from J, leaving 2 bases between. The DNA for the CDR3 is TGTGCCAGCAGCCAGGCAGATACGCAGTATTTT. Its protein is CASSQADTQYF.

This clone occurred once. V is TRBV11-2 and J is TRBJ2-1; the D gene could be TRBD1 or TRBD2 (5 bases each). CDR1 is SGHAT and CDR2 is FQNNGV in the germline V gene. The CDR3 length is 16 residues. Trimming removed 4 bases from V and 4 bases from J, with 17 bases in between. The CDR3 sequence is CASSYASGAAYNEQFF. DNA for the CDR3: TGTGCCAGCAGCTACGCCTCCGGGGCGGCTTACAATGAGCAGTTCTTC.

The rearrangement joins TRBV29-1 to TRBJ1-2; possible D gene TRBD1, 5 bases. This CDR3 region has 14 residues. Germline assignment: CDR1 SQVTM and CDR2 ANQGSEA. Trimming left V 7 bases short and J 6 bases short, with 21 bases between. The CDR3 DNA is TGCAGCGCTGGGGATTTCAGGGTCCCCAATGGCTACACCTTC. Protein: CSAGDFRVPNGYTF.

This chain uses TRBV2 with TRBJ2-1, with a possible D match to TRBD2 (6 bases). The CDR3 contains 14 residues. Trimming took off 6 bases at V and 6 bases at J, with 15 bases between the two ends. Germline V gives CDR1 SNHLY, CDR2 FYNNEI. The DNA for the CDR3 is TGTGCCAGCAGGGGGACTGCGAGCGTCAATGAGCAGTTCTTC. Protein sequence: CASRGTASVNEQFF.

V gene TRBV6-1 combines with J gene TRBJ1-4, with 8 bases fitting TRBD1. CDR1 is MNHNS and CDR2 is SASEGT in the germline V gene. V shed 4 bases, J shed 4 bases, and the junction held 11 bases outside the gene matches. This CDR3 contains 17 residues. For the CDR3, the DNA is TGTGCCAGCAGTGGAGGGACAGGTCATATAAATAATGAAAAACTGTTTTTT. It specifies CASSGGTGHINNEKLFF.

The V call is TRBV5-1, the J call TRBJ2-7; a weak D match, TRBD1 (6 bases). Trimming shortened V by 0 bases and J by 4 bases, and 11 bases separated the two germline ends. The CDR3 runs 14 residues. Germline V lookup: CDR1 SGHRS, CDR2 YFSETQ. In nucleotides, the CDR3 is TGCGCCAGCAGCTTGGCGGGACAACATTACGAGCAGTACTTC. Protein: CASSLAGQHYEQYF.

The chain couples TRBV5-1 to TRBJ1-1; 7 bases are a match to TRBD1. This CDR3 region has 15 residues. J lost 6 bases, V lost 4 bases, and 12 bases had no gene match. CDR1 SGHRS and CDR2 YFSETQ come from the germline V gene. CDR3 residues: CASSQQRSGQAEAFF. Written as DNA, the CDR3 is TGCGCCAGCAGCCAACAGCGAAGCGGACAGGCTGAAGCTTTCTTT.

CDR3 region: CASSSGLAEAAQYF. The CDR3 nucleotides read TGTGCCAGCAGCTCGGGACTAGCGGAGGCCGCGCAGTATTTT. V is TRBV5-4 and J is TRBJ2-3; TRBD2 agrees at 11 bases. In germline, CDR1 is SGHNT, CDR2 YYREEE (reference sequence). The CDR3 spans 14 residues. Germline trimming cut 3 bases from V and 10 bases from J; bases unmatched to any gene: 7. Filled out from reference TRBV5-4 and TRBJ2-3, the complete variable domain reads ETGVTQSPTHLIKTRGQQVTLRCSSQSGHNTVSWYQQALGQGPQFIFQYYREEENGRGNFPPRFSGLQFPNYSSELNVNALELDDSALYLCASSSGLAEAAQYFGPGTRLTVL.

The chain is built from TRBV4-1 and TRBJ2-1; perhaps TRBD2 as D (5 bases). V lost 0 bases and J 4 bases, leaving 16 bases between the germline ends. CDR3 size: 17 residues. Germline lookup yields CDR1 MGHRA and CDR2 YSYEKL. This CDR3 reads CASSQDKAGVGYNEQFF. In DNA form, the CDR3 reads TGCGCCAGCAGCCAAGATAAGGCGGGCGTGGGTTACAATGAGCAGTTCTTC.